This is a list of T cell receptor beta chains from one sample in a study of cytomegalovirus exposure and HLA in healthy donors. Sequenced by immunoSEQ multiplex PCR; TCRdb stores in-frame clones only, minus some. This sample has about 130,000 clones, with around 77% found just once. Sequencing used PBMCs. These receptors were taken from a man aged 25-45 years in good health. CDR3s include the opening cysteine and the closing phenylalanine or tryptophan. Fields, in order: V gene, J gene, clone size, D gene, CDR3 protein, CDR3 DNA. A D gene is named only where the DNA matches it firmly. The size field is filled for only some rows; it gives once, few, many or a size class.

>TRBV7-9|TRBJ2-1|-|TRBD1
CASSPRQGYNEQFF
TGTGCCAGCAGTCCCCGACAGGGCTACAATGAGCAGTTCTTC
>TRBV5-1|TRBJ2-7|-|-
CASSIRTLTGEQYF
TGCGCCAGCAGCATAAGGACTCTCACGGGCGAGCAGTACTTC
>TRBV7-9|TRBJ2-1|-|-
CSSSLGGATIYNEQFF
TGTTCCAGCAGCTTAGGTGGGGCTACCATTTACAATGAGCAGTTCTTC
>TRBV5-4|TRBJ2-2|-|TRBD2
CASSPGLAISAGELFF
TGTGCCAGCAGCCCGGGACTAGCGATATCGGCCGGGGAGCTGTTTTTT
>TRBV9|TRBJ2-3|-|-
CASSSTTGGFITDTQYF
TGTGCCAGCAGCAGCACTACCGGGGGTTTTATCACAGATACGCAGTATTTT
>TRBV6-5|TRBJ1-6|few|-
CASTQGGAPLHF
TGTGCCAGCACCCAAGGTGGAGCCCCCCTCCACTTT
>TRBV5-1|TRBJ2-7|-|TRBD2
CASSLTSVLEQYF
TGCGCCAGCAGCTTGACTAGCGTCTTAGAGCAGTACTTC
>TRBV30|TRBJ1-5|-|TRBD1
CAWRWGDRGGQPQHF
TGTGCCTGGAGATGGGGGGACAGGGGGGGCCAGCCCCAGCATTTT
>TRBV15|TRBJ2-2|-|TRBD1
CATRIGRGRTGELFF
TGTGCCACCCGCATAGGTAGGGGGCGAACCGGGGAGCTGTTTTTT
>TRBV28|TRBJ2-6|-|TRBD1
CASRSRGTGVNPGANVLTF
TGTGCCAGCAGATCTCGAGGGACAGGGGTCAACCCTGGGGCCAACGTCCTGACTTTC
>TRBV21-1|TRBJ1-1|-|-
CASSKADRLRGNTEAFF
TGTGCCAGCAGCAAAGCTGACAGGCTAAGGGGGAACACTGAAGCTTTCTTT
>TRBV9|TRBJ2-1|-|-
CASSVSAGSYNEQFF
TGTGCCAGCAGCGTTAGTGCGGGGAGCTACAATGAGCAGTTCTTC
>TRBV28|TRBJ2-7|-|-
CASSLVRHEQYF
TGTGCCAGCAGTTTGGTGCGGCACGAGCAGTACTTC
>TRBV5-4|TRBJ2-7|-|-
CASRPGQYVYEQYF
TGTGCCAGCAGGCCTGGACAGTACGTCTACGAGCAGTACTTC
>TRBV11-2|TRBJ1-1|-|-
CASSLEYGEAFF
TGTGCCAGCAGCTTAGAGTACGGTGAAGCTTTCTTT
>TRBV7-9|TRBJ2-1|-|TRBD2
CSSSYRTSGLNNEQFF
TGTTCCAGCAGCTACCGGACTAGCGGGCTAAACAATGAGCAGTTCTTC
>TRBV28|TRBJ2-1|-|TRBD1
CASRSTGVENNEQFF
TGTGCCAGCAGGTCCACAGGGGTGGAGAACAATGAGCAGTTCTTC
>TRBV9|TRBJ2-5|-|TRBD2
CASSVGGSGRAWETQYF
TGTGCCAGCAGCGTAGGAGGTAGCGGGAGGGCCTGGGAGACCCAGTACTTC
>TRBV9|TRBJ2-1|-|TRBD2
CASSPSGNEQFF
TGTGCCAGCAGCCCTAGCGGGAATGAGCAGTTCTTC
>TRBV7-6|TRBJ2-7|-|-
CASSLGDSNYEQYF
TGTGCCAGCAGCCTAGGGGACTCTAACTACGAGCAGTACTTC
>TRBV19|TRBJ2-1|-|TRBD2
CASTLTSGSFDEQFF
TGTGCCAGTACCCTTACTAGCGGGAGCTTTGATGAGCAGTTCTTC
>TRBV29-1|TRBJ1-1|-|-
CSVTGTTNTEAFF
TGCAGCGTGACCGGGACAACCAACACTGAAGCTTTCTTT
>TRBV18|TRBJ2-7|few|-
CASSPSGGEQYF
TGTGCCAGCTCACCGAGCGGAGGCGAGCAGTACTTC
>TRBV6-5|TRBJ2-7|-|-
CASSPYGLRSEQYF
TGTGCCAGCAGTCCCTATGGACTGCGGAGCGAGCAGTACTTC
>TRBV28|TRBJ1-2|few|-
CASSPDDYGYTF
TGTGCCAGCAGCCCAGATGACTATGGCTACACCTTC
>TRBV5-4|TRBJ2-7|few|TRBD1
CASSRQGSYEQYF
TGTGCCAGCAGCCGACAGGGGAGCTACGAGCAGTACTTC
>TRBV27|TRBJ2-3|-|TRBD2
CASSPRAGFSTDTQYF
TGTGCCAGCAGTCCAAGAGCGGGGTTTAGCACAGATACGCAGTATTTT
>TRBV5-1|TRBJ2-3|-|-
CASSLEYQGTDTQYF
TGCGCCAGCAGCTTGGAGTACCAGGGGACAGATACGCAGTATTTT
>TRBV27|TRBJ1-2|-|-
CASCGREHGYTF
TGTGCCAGCTGTGGGAGGGAGCATGGCTACACCTTC
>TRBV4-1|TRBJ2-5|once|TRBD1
CASSLRGTGGVETQYF
TGCGCCAGCAGCCTTCGTGGGACAGGGGGCGTCGAGACCCAGTACTTC
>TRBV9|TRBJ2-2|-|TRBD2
CASSVGTSGRGGELFF
TGTGCCAGCAGCGTAGGGACTAGCGGGAGAGGCGGGGAGCTGTTTTTT
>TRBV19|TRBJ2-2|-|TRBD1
CASTRDSYTGELFF
TGTGCCAGTACCCGGGACAGCTATACCGGGGAGCTGTTTTTT
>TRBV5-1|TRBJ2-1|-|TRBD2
CASSPPSGRNNEQFF
TGCGCCAGCAGCCCCCCTAGCGGGAGGAACAATGAGCAGTTCTTC
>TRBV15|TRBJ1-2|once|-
CATSRDRQNYGYTF
TGTGCCACCAGCAGAGATAGACAGAACTATGGCTACACCTTC
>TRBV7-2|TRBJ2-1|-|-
CASSPPAGSGEQFF
TGTGCCAGCAGTCCTCCAGCGGGTTCAGGGGAGCAGTTCTTC
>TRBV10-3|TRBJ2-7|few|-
CAISGEYEQYF
TGTGCCATCAGTGGGGAGTACGAGCAGTACTTC
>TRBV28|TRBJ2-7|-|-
CASQGNGEQYF
TGTGCCAGCCAGGGGAATGGCGAGCAGTACTTC
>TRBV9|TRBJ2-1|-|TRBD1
CASSVNRDRSPSSYNEQFF
TGTGCCAGCAGCGTAAACCGGGACAGGAGTCCGAGCTCCTACAATGAGCAGTTCTTC
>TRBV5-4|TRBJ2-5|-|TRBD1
CASSRDQGAGETQYF
TGTGCCAGCAGCCGCGACCAGGGGGCAGGGGAGACCCAGTACTTC
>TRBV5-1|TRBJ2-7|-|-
CASSLGDRTDEQYF
TGCGCCAGCAGCTTGGGCGACAGGACGGACGAGCAGTACTTC
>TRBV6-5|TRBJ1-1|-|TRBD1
CASSYSGTGLAFF
TGTGCCAGCAGTTACTCTGGGACAGGTTTGGCTTTCTTT
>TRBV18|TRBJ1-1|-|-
CASSPWTENTEAFF
TGTGCCAGCTCACCGTGGACAGAGAACACTGAAGCTTTCTTT
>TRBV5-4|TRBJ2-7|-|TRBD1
CASSPQGAYEQYF
TGTGCCAGCAGCCCACAGGGGGCCTACGAGCAGTACTTC
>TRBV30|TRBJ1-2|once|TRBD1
CAWSPSGTGDGYTF
TGTGCCTGGAGTCCTTCCGGGACAGGGGATGGCTACACCTTC
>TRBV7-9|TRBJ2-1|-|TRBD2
CASSLDGGSPYNEQFF
TGTGCCAGCAGCTTAGACGGGGGGTCCCCCTACAATGAGCAGTTCTTC
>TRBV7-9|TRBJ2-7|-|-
CASAEGFEQYF
TGTGCCAGCGCGGAGGGGTTCGAGCAGTACTTC
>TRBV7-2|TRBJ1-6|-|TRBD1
CASSGGTVSYNSPLHF
TGTGCCAGCAGCGGGGGGACAGTCTCCTATAATTCACCCCTCCACTTT
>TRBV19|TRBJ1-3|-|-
CASSPLEGPIGNTIYF
TGTGCCAGTAGCCCCCTGGAGGGGCCAATCGGAAACACCATATATTTT
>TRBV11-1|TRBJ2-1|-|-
CASSGGGSSYNEQFF
TGTGCCAGCAGCGGTGGAGGGAGCTCCTACAATGAGCAGTTCTTC
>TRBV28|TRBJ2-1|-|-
CASSSPRAGSYNEQFF
TGTGCCAGCAGCTCCCCCCGCGCAGGCTCCTACAATGAGCAGTTCTTC
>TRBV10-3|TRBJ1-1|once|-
CAISMDILNTEAFF
TGTGCCATCAGCATGGACATCTTGAACACTGAAGCTTTCTTT
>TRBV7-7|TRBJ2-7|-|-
CASSLEQGYEQYF
TGTGCTAGCAGCCTCGAGCAGGGATACGAGCAGTACTTC
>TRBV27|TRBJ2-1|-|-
CASSPGPNAAEQFF
TGTGCCAGCAGCCCAGGGCCAAACGCCGCTGAGCAGTTCTTC
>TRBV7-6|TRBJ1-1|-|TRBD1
CASSLGTGDTEAFF
TGTGCCAGCAGCTTAGGGACAGGCGACACTGAAGCTTTCTTT
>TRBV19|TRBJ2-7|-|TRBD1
CASSMETGPYEQYF
TGTGCCAGTAGTATGGAGACAGGGCCTTACGAGCAGTACTTC
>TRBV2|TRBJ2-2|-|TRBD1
CAKEGQGVHGELFF
TGTGCCAAAGAGGGGCAGGGGGTTCACGGGGAGCTGTTTTTT
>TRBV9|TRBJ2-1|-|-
CASNSGGNNEQFF
TGTGCCAGCAACTCGGGCGGGAACAATGAGCAGTTCTTC
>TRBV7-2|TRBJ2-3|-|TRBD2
CASSFSGTGTDTQYF
TGTGCCAGCAGCTTTAGCGGGACCGGCACAGATACGCAGTATTTT